A single sample is the source of the 20 T cell receptor beta chains below, sequenced in a study of spatial heterogeneity in lung cancer. Via MiXCR, TCRdb re-called the 5' RACE reads, giving one row per CDR3 protein. The sample lists about 8,000 distinct CDR3 sequences, about 9.6% occurring once. Time point reported: sample taken at primary tumor resection. The input for sequencing was normal lung tissue next to the tumor, taken at surgery. The receptor set was obtained from a male donor with early-stage non-small cell lung cancer.

By share, this clonotype ranks as medium-sized. J is TRBJ1-4 and V is TRBV9; TRBD1 aligns across 9 bases. V dropped 4 bases and J dropped 8; count of bases not matched to a gene: 6. CDR1 and CDR2 from the germline V gene are SGDLS and YYNGEE. The CDR3 length is 14 residues. The CDR3 DNA sequence: TGTGCCAGCAGCCCGAGGACAGGGGTCGAAAAACTGTTTTTT. Translated: CASSPRTGVEKLFF.

This clonotype is classed as medium-sized. The genes are TRBV10-2 and TRBJ1-2; 9 bases agree with TRBD1. CDR1 is WSHSY and CDR2 is SAAADI in the germline V gene. Unmatched junction bases numbered 0, after V lost 4 bases and J lost 3 bases. This CDR3 is built from 13 residues. The CDR3 nucleotides are TGCGCCAGCAGTGGGACAGGGGACTATGGCTACACCTTC. This codes for CASSGTGDYGYTF.

This clonotype was counted many times. V gene TRBV20-1 combines with J gene TRBJ2-7; possibly TRBD2 for D (6 bases). The V gene's germline CDR1 is DFQATT and CDR2 SNEGSKA (reference sequence). The CDR3 extends over 15 amino acids. V lost 4 bases and J 4 bases, leaving 20 bases between the germline ends. CDR3: CSATPIRETLYEQYF. The CDR3 nucleotides read TGCAGTGCTACCCCGATACGGGAGACACTTTACGAGCAGTACTTC.

By its share, this clonotype is medium-sized. The chain links TRBV27 to TRBJ1-1; D remains unclear. The V gene's germline CDR1 is MNHEY and CDR2 SMNVEV (reference sequence). This CDR3 comprises 13 residues. Between the trimmed V and J ends, which lost 5 bases and 0 bases, there was a span of 7 bases. Written as DNA, the CDR3 is TGTGCCAGCAGTCTTCAGGTGAACACTGAAGCTTTCTTT. Encoded protein: CASSLQVNTEAFF.

This clonotype showed up many times. The chain employs TRBV24-1 and TRBJ2-5, with a possible D match to TRBD1 (5 bases). The CDR3 contains 17 residues. From germline, CDR1 is KGHDR and CDR2 SFDVKD. V dropped 4 bases and J dropped 3 bases, with 20 bases sitting between them. The CDR3 protein is CATSDHRQSLREETQYF. The CDR3 DNA reads TGTGCCACCAGTGACCACCGACAGAGTCTCAGGGAAGAGACCCAGTACTTC.

This clonotype has ten or more counts. The gene calls are TRBV11-2 and TRBJ2-3; 9 bases agree with TRBD2. Losses at the gene ends were 6 bases for V and 6 bases for J; bases not matched to a gene: 10. The CDR3 consists of 15 residues. From germline, CDR1 is SGHAT and CDR2 FQNNGV. The CDR3 DNA is TGTGCCAGCAGTGGTGCGGGGGGGGCACCGGATACGCAGTATTTT. Residues: CASSGAGGAPDTQYF.

This clonotype has at least ten counts. The rearrangement uses TRBV7-7 and TRBJ1-4; a weak D match, TRBD1 (5 bases). Germline CDR1 and CDR2: SSHAT and FNYEAQ (reference sequence). V was shortened by 1 base and J by 0 bases, with 12 bases between the two germline ends. The CDR3 runs to 17 residues. The CDR3 is CASSLERGPATNEKLFF. The CDR3 bases are TGTGCCAGCAGCTTAGAGAGGGGTCCCGCAACTAATGAAAAACTGTTTTTT.

This clonotype came up many times. The junction does not match germline at one end; this may be a read error. The chain employs TRBV10-2 and TRBJ2-7; no reliable D call. In germline, CDR1 is WSHSY, CDR2 SAAADI. The CDR3 spans 10 residues. The CDR3: CASPVLVLIF. CDR3 nucleotide sequence: TGCGCCAGCCCCGTCCTGGTCCTAATCTTC.

This clonotype was seen many times. The chain has TRBV2 and TRBJ2-2; TRBD2 matches 10 bases. V shed 5 bases and J 0 bases; nucleotides not matched to a gene: 3. CDR3 size: 16 residues. Germline values: CDR1 SNHLY, CDR2 FYNNEI. The CDR3 region has the DNA TGTGCCAGCAGTCTGAGCGGGAGGGCGAACACCGGGGAGCTGTTTTTT. It codes for CASSLSGRANTGELFF.

This chain connects TRBV6-5 to TRBJ2-2, with 9 nucleotides matching TRBD2. Unmatched junction bases numbered 4, after V lost 5 bases and J lost 3 bases. The CDR3 runs to 15 residues. Germline values: CDR1 MNHEY, CDR2 SVGAGI. Here the CDR3 reads CASSLSGRYTGELFF. CDR3 sequence (DNA): TGTGCCAGCAGTCTTAGCGGGAGATACACCGGGGAGCTGTTTTTT.

This sequence joins TRBV5-1 and TRBJ2-2; 8 bases match TRBD1. CDR1 and CDR2 from the germline V gene are SGHRS and YFSETQ. The ends lost 2 bases at V and 2 bases at J; junction bases unmatched: 5. The CDR3 has 16 amino acids. The CDR3 DNA reads TGCGCCAGCAGCTTACCGGGACAGGATAACACCGGGGAGCTGTTTTTT. Amino acid sequence: CASSLPGQDNTGELFF. Full variable domain (missing parts from reference TRBV5-1 and TRBJ2-2): KAGVTQTPRYLIKTRGQQVTLSCSPISGHRSVSWYQQTPGQGLQFLFEYFSETQRNKGNFPGRFSGRQFSNSRSEMNVSTLELGDSALYLCASSLPGQDNTGELFFGEGSRLTVL.

This clonotype is labeled medium-sized. This chain connects TRBV12-5 to TRBJ2-7, with D tentatively TRBD1 or TRBD2 (5 bases each). The CDR3 totals 11 residues. Germline V CDR1 and CDR2: LGHNT, FRNRAP. The ends were cut back, 7 bases at V and 5 bases at J, with 9 bases in the middle. The CDR3 coding sequence is TGTGCTAGTGTACTGGGGGACGAGCAGTACTTC. Translation: CASVLGDEQYF. The variable domain in full, with the rest retrieved from reference TRBV12-5 and TRBJ2-7, is DARVTQTPRHKVTEMGQEVTMRCQPILGHNTVFWYRQTMMQGLELLAYFRNRAPLDDSGMPKDRFSAEMPDATLATLKIQPSEPRDSAVYFCASVLGDEQYFGPGTRLTVT.

By its share, this clonotype is medium-sized (0.01 to 0.1%). The chain employs TRBV27 and TRBJ2-1, with D perhaps TRBD2 (5 bases). Trimming stripped 3 bases from V and 9 bases from J, with 18 bases between. The CDR3 is made up of 15 amino acids. Per germline, CDR1 MNHEY and CDR2 SMNVEV (reference sequence). CDR3 protein: CASSLGPRGRVEQFF. For the CDR3, the DNA is TGTGCCAGCAGTTTGGGCCCCCGTGGGCGGGTTGAGCAGTTCTTC.

The J gene is TRBJ2-7, the V gene TRBV28; D is perhaps TRBD1 (6 bases). Per the germline V gene, CDR1 is MDHEN and CDR2 is SYDVKM. V lost 6 bases, J lost 0 bases, and 15 bases lay in between. This CDR3 has 15 amino acids. The CDR3 DNA reads as TGTGCCAGCAGCCGAGGACAGTCCCTCTCCTACGAGCAGTACTTC. Its protein product is CASSRGQSLSYEQYF.

This clonotype was observed many times. The rearrangement uses TRBV18 and TRBJ1-6, with D maybe TRBD1 (5 bases). CDR1 and CDR2 (germline): KGHSH, LQKENI. Trimming left V 0 bases short and J 7 bases short, with 7 bases between. This CDR3 contains 14 residues. The CDR3 sequence: CASSPPGLNSPLHF. CDR3 sequence (DNA): TGTGCCAGCTCACCACCGGGACTAAATTCACCCCTCCACTTT.

This clonotype counts as medium-sized. CDR3 loop: CASSGQDGTEAFF. The CDR3 coding sequence is TGTGCCAGCAGCGGACAGGACGGCACTGAAGCTTTCTTT. J is TRBJ1-1 and V is TRBV12-3 or TRBV12-4; 7 bases are shared with TRBD1. J gave up 4 bases and V 6 bases, and 5 bases lay outside the gene matches. The CDR3 contains 13 residues.

This clonotype ranks as medium-sized. The rearrangement joins TRBV20-1 to TRBJ2-3; TRBD2 is a possible D gene (5 bases). V shed 3 bases and J shed 1 base, with 14 bases lying between them. CDR3 length: 15 residues. Germline CDR1 is DFQATT and CDR2 is SNEGSKA (reference sequence). CDR3 DNA: TGCAGTGCTAGTGTGAGGGAAGCCGGCACAGATACGCAGTATTTT. It specifies CSASVREAGTDTQYF.

This clonotype was detected ten times or more. V usage is TRBV11-2 and J usage is TRBJ2-3; D is possibly TRBD2 (7 bases). Looked up from germline, CDR1 is SGHAT and CDR2 is FQNNGV. Trimming cost V 5 bases and J 0 bases, with 15 bases left between them. The CDR3 has 16 residues. CDR3: CASSILGGRSTDTQYF. The CDR3 nucleotides read TGTGCCAGCAGCATCCTCGGGGGGCGCAGCACAGATACGCAGTATTTT.

The sample holds many counts of this clonotype. This chain links TRBV7-2 with TRBJ2-5; 11 nucleotides agree with TRBD2. V lost 5 bases, J lost 1 base, and 3 bases stayed unmatched. This CDR3 has 15 amino acids. CDR1 and CDR2 (germline): SGHTA, FQGNSA. CDR3 protein: CASSISGGGQETQYF. The CDR3 DNA follows: TGTGCCAGCAGCATTAGCGGGGGGGGCCAAGAGACCCAGTACTTC. Variable domain in full (rest from reference TRBV7-2 and TRBJ2-5): GAGVSQSPSNKVTEKGKDVELRCDPISGHTALYWYRQSLGQGLEFLIYFQGNSAPDKSGLPSDRFSAERTGGSVSTLTIQRTQQEDSAVYLCASSISGGGQETQYFGPGTRLLVL.

This clonotype was seen repeatedly, ten times or more. The genes are TRBV28 and TRBJ2-7; D unclear. The CDR3 runs 11 residues. From germline, CDR1 is MDHEN and CDR2 SYDVKM. V shed 8 bases and J shed 6 bases, with 11 bases lying between them. CDR3 protein: CASRGVFEQYF. For the CDR3, the DNA is TGTGCCAGCCGTGGAGTGTTCGAGCAGTACTTC.